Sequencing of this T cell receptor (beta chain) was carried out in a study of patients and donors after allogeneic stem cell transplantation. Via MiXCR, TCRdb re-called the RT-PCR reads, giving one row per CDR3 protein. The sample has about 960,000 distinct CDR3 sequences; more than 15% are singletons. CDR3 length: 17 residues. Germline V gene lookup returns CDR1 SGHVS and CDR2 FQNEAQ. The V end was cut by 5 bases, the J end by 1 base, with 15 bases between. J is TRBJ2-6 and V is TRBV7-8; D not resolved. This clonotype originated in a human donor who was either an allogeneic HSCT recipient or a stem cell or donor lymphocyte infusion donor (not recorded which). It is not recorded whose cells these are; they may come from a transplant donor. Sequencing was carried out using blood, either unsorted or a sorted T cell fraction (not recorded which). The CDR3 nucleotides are TGTGCCAGCAGCCCCCCCCGGGTCTTATCTGGGGCCAACGTCCTGACTTTC. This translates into CASSPPRVLSGANVLTF.